The 10 T cell receptor beta chains below come from one sample, sequenced in a study of neoadjuvant anti-PD-1 for oral cavity cancer. Method: immunoSEQ multiplex PCR; TCRdb's copy keeps in-frame clones and lacks some. This table holds roughly 24,000 clones, about 30% found once. The sample's time point: after neoadjuvant nivolumab, at surgical resection. This material consisted of tumor tissue, taken after nivolumab (anti-PD-1) treatment. These TCRs come from a person between 35 and 79 years old with oral cavity squamous cell carcinoma.

This clone was counted many times. The rearrangement links TRBV28 to TRBJ2-3, with TRBD2 as a possible D gene (5 bases). The CDR3 sequence is 16 residues long. Trimming took 0 bases from V and 2 from J, leaving 12 bases between them. Germline values: CDR1 MDHEN, CDR2 SYDVKM. As DNA, the CDR3 is TGTGCCAGCAGTTTATGGACATTGGGAGTCACAGATACGCAGTATTTT. Its protein is CASSLWTLGVTDTQYF.

The chain has TRBV6-5 and TRBJ2-7; D perhaps matches TRBD1 (8 bases). Germline CDR1 and CDR2: MNHEY and SVGAGI. The CDR3 is 14 amino acids. V was trimmed by 5 bases and J by 4 bases, leaving 15 bases between them. CDR3 loop: CASSTLQGGYEQYF. As DNA, the CDR3 is TGTGCCAGCAGTACACTACAGGGGGGGTACGAGCAGTACTTC.

The table lists this clone with a few counts. J is TRBJ1-2 and V is TRBV28; TRBD1 might be the D (5 bases). With 5 bases removed from V and 7 bases from J, the gap between germline ends came to 26 bases. The germline V gene has CDR1 MDHEN and CDR2 SYDVKM. The CDR3 has 17 amino acids. CDR3 protein: CASSVSDPRGQLRGYTF. In DNA form, the CDR3 reads TGTGCCAGCAGTGTTAGCGACCCGAGGGGTCAGCTCCGTGGCTACACCTTC.

This clone ranks as large. The chain has TRBV5-1 and TRBJ1-1; TRBD1 matches at 10 bases. Germline loops: CDR1 SGHRS, CDR2 YFSETQ. This CDR3 spans 17 amino acids. V dropped 2 bases and J dropped 0; count of bases not matched to a gene: 7. For the CDR3, the DNA is TGCGCCAGCAGCTTCTCGACAGGGGGCCCTGTGAACACTGAAGCTTTCTTT. Translating gives CASSFSTGGPVNTEAFF.

The chain joins TRBV28 to TRBJ2-7; weak D call: TRBD2 (6 bases). Germline CDR1 is MDHEN and CDR2 is SYDVKM. Trimming pared 6 bases from V and 3 bases from J, leaving 9 bases between. The CDR3 totals 12 residues. CDR3 in DNA: TGTGCCAGCAGCGGAGGGTTCTACGAGCAGTACTTC. It encodes CASSGGFYEQYF.

In its sample, this clone is medium-sized (0.01 to 0.1%). The chain uses TRBV30 and TRBJ1-3; D gene unclear. V was shortened by 0 bases and J by 0 bases, with 6 bases between the two germline ends. Looked up from germline, CDR1 is GTSNPN and CDR2 is SVGIG (reference sequence). CDR3 length: 14 residues. CDR3: CAWSVSVSGNTIYF. CDR3 in DNA: TGTGCCTGGAGTGTCTCCGTCTCTGGAAACACCATATATTTT.

The chain couples TRBV18 to TRBJ1-1; D is ambiguous. V was trimmed by 8 bases and J by 0 bases, leaving 7 bases between them. The germline V gene has CDR1 KGHSH and CDR2 LQKENI. The CDR3 is 12 residues long. CDR3 DNA sequence: TGTGCCAGCGAACGATTGAACACTGAAGCTTTCTTT. Residues: CASERLNTEAFF.

This clone was counted ten times or more. The chain has TRBV11-2 and TRBJ2-1; no reliable D call. The germline V gene has CDR1 SGHAT and CDR2 FQNNGV. The V end lost 5 bases, the J end lost 12 bases, and 11 bases lay between the germline ends. The CDR3 is 11 amino acids. This CDR3 is CASSPGPRQFF. The CDR3 coding sequence is TGTGCCAGCAGCCCTGGACCCCGGCAGTTCTTC.

The chain joins TRBV5-4 to TRBJ1-5; a possible D gene is TRBD1 (6 bases). The V gene lost 4 bases and the J gene lost 8 bases, with 16 bases spanning the gap. The CDR3 covers 14 residues. Per germline, CDR1 SGHNT and CDR2 YYREEE (reference sequence). The CDR3 is CASSQDRDAEPQHF. CDR3 nucleotide sequence: TGTGCCAGCAGCCAGGACAGAGATGCAGAGCCCCAGCATTTT. The full variable domain, in which reference TRBV5-4 and TRBJ1-5 provide the parts outside the CDR3, is ETGVTQSPTHLIKTRGQQVTLRCSSQSGHNTVSWYQQALGQGPQFIFQYYREEENGRGNFPPRFSGLQFPNYSSELNVNALELDDSALYLCASSQDRDAEPQHFGDGTRLSIL.

This clone was counted only a few times. V usage is TRBV4-1 and J usage is TRBJ2-7, with 10 bases matching TRBD2. The length of the CDR3 is 17 residues. V gave up 2 bases and J gave up 3 bases; unmatched junction bases: 10. The germline V gene encodes CDR1 MGHRA and CDR2 YSYEKL. The CDR3 here is CASSQSGLAGEFYEQYF. The CDR3 DNA is TGCGCCAGCAGCCAATCGGGGCTAGCGGGAGAATTCTACGAGCAGTACTTC.